The 14 T cell receptor beta chains below were found in one sample sequenced in a study of beta chain features in type 1 diabetes. Regarding the study as a whole: A moderate, significant TCRB CDR3 shortening appeared in type 1 diabetes across four CD4+ subsets.

These receptors lack a known antigen. Of the isolated RNA, all was reverse transcribed, and so the sequenced material was expressed TCRB transcripts. Libraries were prepared by immunoSEQ multiplex PCR; TCRdb keeps only in-frame clonotypes and omits some of them. The sample yields roughly 280,000 clones, roughly 25% seen once. The source material was naive CD4+ T cells from blood. The receptors here all came from a woman between 25 and 40 years old with type 1 diabetes.

This clone was seen many times. V usage is TRBV15 and J usage is TRBJ2-1, with a possible D match to TRBD2 (5 bases). This CDR3 is built from 12 residues. Trimming took 4 bases from V and 12 from J, leaving 13 bases between them. The germline gives CDR1 LNHNV, CDR2 YYDKDF (reference sequence). Written as DNA, the CDR3 is TGTGCCACCAGCACCATACGGAGCGGGCAGTTCTTC. Translated, it gives CATSTIRSGQFF.

This clone turned up a few times. The V gene is TRBV6-6, the J gene TRBJ1-5, with 8 bases lining up with TRBD1. The CDR3 has 14 residues. V lost 6 bases and J lost 7; bases outside the gene matches: 8. Per the germline V gene, CDR1 is MNHNY and CDR2 is SVGAGI (reference sequence). CDR3 loop: CASRLDRGQQPQHF. The CDR3 coding sequence is TGTGCCAGCAGACTCGACAGGGGACAACAGCCCCAGCATTTT.

The rearrangement links TRBV19 to TRBJ2-7; 7 nucleotides agree with TRBD1. In germline, CDR1 is LNHDA, CDR2 SQIVND (reference sequence). The V segment lost 9 bases and the J segment 6 bases; nucleotides outside the gene matches: 23. The CDR3 length is 17 residues. In nucleotides, the CDR3 is TGTGCCAGCGGAGAGGTGGGGCACTCGATAGGGACAGCCGAGCAGTACTTC. This encodes CASGEVGHSIGTAEQYF.

The chain links TRBV12-5 to TRBJ2-5, with 8 positions matching TRBD2. V shed 7 bases, J shed 5 bases, and the junction held 6 bases outside the gene matches. The length of the CDR3 is 13 residues. Germline values: CDR1 LGHNT, CDR2 FRNRAP. Here the CDR3 reads CASARGGGETQYF. The CDR3 DNA sequence: TGTGCTAGTGCCCGGGGGGGCGGGGAGACCCAGTACTTC.

This clone was found a few times. The genes are TRBV7-8 and TRBJ1-1; no definite D call. V shed 4 bases and J shed 0 bases, with 9 bases lying between them. The CDR3 is 14 amino acids. Germline values: CDR1 SGHVS, CDR2 FQNEAQ. CDR3 sequence reads: CASSSELLNTEAFF. The DNA of the CDR3 is TGTGCCAGCAGCTCGGAGCTTCTGAACACTGAAGCTTTCTTT.

This clone was found a few times. This chain connects TRBV27 to TRBJ1-2, with 7 bases lining up with TRBD1. The V and J ends lost 8 bases and 4 bases, in that order; junction bases with no gene match: 10. The germline V gene encodes CDR1 MNHEY and CDR2 SMNVEV (reference sequence). The CDR3 runs 14 residues. Written as DNA, the CDR3 is TGTGCCAGCTCTCCCCGGGCAGGGGGCTATGGCTACACCTTC. Protein sequence: CASSPRAGGYGYTF.

In this sample, this clone turned up a few times. This chain links TRBV30 with TRBJ2-5; D is ambiguous. This CDR3 has 13 amino acids. V dropped 3 bases and J dropped 5 bases, with 13 bases sitting between them. CDR1 is GTSNPN and CDR2 is SVGIG in the germline V gene (reference sequence). The CDR3 sequence: CAWRATGTETQYF. For the CDR3, the DNA is TGTGCCTGGAGGGCGACTGGTACGGAGACCCAGTACTTC.

This chain uses TRBV5-6 with TRBJ2-7, with 8 bases identical to TRBD1. Trimming removed 2 bases from V and 2 bases from J; junction bases left unmatched: 6. The CDR3 sequence is 15 residues long. Germline V gene lookup returns CDR1 SGHDT and CDR2 YYEEEE. The CDR3 DNA reads TGTGCCAGCAGCTTTCGATCGACAGGGGCCTACGAGCAGTACTTC. Protein: CASSFRSTGAYEQYF. Full variable domain (outside the CDR3, taken from reference TRBV5-6 and TRBJ2-7): DAGVTQSPTHLIKTRGQQVTLRCSPKSGHDTVSWYQQALGQGPQFIFQYYEEEERQRGNFPDRFSGHQFPNYSSELNVNALLLGDSALYLCASSFRSTGAYEQYFGPGTRLTVT.

The gene calls are TRBV6-5 and TRBJ2-7; D possibly corresponds to TRBD1 (6 bases). The germline V gene encodes CDR1 MNHEY and CDR2 SVGAGI. V dropped 8 bases and J dropped 0 bases, with 17 bases sitting between them. The CDR3 runs to 15 residues. CDR3 protein: CASRGRGKSSYEQYF. CDR3 sequence (DNA): TGTGCCAGCCGGGGCAGGGGAAAAAGCTCCTACGAGCAGTACTTC.

The rearrangement joins TRBV6-5 to TRBJ2-7, with 10 bases that match TRBD1. CDR3 length equals 14 residues. Germline lookup yields CDR1 MNHEY and CDR2 SVGAGI. V shed 8 bases and J 3 bases; nucleotides not matched to a gene: 7. The CDR3 is CASQIGTGDYEQYF. CDR3 in DNA: TGTGCCAGCCAGATCGGGACAGGGGACTACGAGCAGTACTTC.

This clone was counted only a few times. The chain links TRBV6-6 to TRBJ2-7; 7 bases map to TRBD2. V lost 6 bases, J lost 0 bases, and 5 bases stayed unmatched. Per germline, CDR1 MNHNY and CDR2 SVGAGI (reference sequence). This CDR3 is built from 14 residues. The CDR3 bases are TGTGCCAGCAGCTTGCGGGAGAACTCCTACGAGCAGTACTTC. Its translation is CASSLRENSYEQYF.

This clone was seen more than once but under ten times. The chain employs TRBV4-1 and TRBJ2-7, with TRBD2 matching over 9 bases. This CDR3 has 16 amino acids. CDR1 and CDR2 from the germline V gene are MGHRA and YSYEKL. V lost 1 base, J lost 2 bases, and 6 bases stayed unmatched. This CDR3 is CASSQVPSGVTYEQYF. DNA for the CDR3: TGCGCCAGCAGCCAAGTTCCTAGCGGGGTGACCTACGAGCAGTACTTC.

This clone was recorded a few times. DNA of the CDR3: TGTGCCATCAAGGGACAGGGGATCGGGGAGCTGTTTTTT. It specifies CAIKGQGIGELFF. The chain has TRBV28 and TRBJ2-2, with 10 bases aligning to TRBD1. In germline, CDR1 is MDHEN, CDR2 SYDVKM. J gave up 7 bases and V 10 bases, and 6 bases lay outside the gene matches. This CDR3 has 13 amino acids.

In the case of this clone: One end of the junction is discordant with germline, which a read error may explain. The rearrangement joins TRBV5-4 to TRBJ1-2; no clear D. Looked up from germline, CDR1 is SGHNT and CDR2 is YYREEE (reference sequence). The CDR3 loop spans 14 amino acids. CDR3 in amino acids: CASRLALSNYGYTF. For the CDR3, the DNA is TGTGCCAGCAGGTTGGCGCTATCTAACTATGGCTACACCTTC.